Detailed here is one TCR beta chain. This sample was taken from a study of control samples from healthy donors and cancer patients. Deletions cut 5 bases from V and 10 bases from J, with 15 bases between. The CDR3 runs 13 residues. Germline V CDR1 and CDR2: MNHEY, SMNVEV (reference sequence). Here immunoSEQ multiplex PCR was the method, and the copy in TCRdb shows in-frame clones only, minus some. In the table there are tens of thousands of clones, about 82% of which are singletons. This chain connects TRBV27 to TRBJ2-1, with D perhaps TRBD2 (6 bases). The source material was blood. This clonotype originated in a man aged 40-50 years in good health. The CDR3 bases are TGTGCCAGCAGTCATTCGGGAGTTCGCGAGCAGTTCTTC. It specifies CASSHSGVREQFF.